Below, one TCR beta chain is given with its context. V shed 5 bases and J shed 4 bases, with 17 bases lying between them. This CDR3 has 15 amino acids. CDR1 is LNHDA, CDR2 SQIVND, per germline (reference sequence). The record originates from a study of OX40 agonist ivuxolimab in advanced cancers. Across the study: Ivuxolimab, an antibody that agonizes OX40 (CD134), was administered to the patients.

No patient had autoimmune disease or received systemic immunosuppression. The method was immunoSEQ multiplex PCR; TCRdb's version includes in-frame clones alone and lacks a portion of them. Seen here are tens of thousands of clones, less than 95% observed once, and the top ten hold almost 8.5%. This receptor was identified in an adult with an advanced solid tumor such as melanoma, head and neck, liver or kidney cancer. The starting material was CD4+ or CD8+ T cells sorted from blood, obtained in a trial of the OX40 agonist ivuxolimab. The chain employs TRBV19 and TRBJ1-1; TRBD1 is a possible D gene (5 bases). In nucleotides, the CDR3 is TGTGCCAGTAGTCCCCCCGGGGCCCGGGGCACTGAAGCTTTCTTT. It is translated as CASSPPGARGTEAFF.